The entry below gives a single TCR beta chain sequence along with its context. Germline V gene lookup returns CDR1 GTSNPN and CDR2 SVGIG (reference sequence). This CDR3 contains 14 residues. V lost 1 base and J lost 6; bases outside the gene matches: 6. This sample is part of a study of blood T cell repertoires in COVID-19. Study background: Donors in the United States, Italy and Spain gave samples during acute or convalescent COVID-19. From T cells, B-cell-depleted T cells, or PBMCs came the material, which was cDNA or gDNA.

Original processing methods: Estimated nucleated cell counts came from reference gene primer amplification. The assay was immunoSEQ multiplex PCR, and TCRdb's table has in-frame clones only and misses some. V, J and clone size are those of that table, while D and trimming were read from the DNA. The table includes 100,000 to 150,000 clones, 80% detected once. This receptor was taken from a human donor in a cohort sampled during active COVID-19. Sequenced material: peripheral blood. The chain employs TRBV30 and TRBJ2-3, with 8 bases identical to TRBD1. The DNA for the CDR3 is TGTGCCTGGAGTGCCCGAACAGGGGGGGATACGCAGTATTTT. Its protein is CAWSARTGGDTQYF.